This T cell receptor beta chain was obtained from a study of vaccination and CD4 T cells after COVID-19. About the research overall: Recovered patients in the cohort numbered six men and four women, two of them Hispanic.

This clonotype appeared a few times. The antigen is unknown. Treatment noted: roughly 11-day PBMC culture with coronavirus spike peptide pools or control peptides (ViraFEST assay). Germline CDR1 and CDR2: DFQATT and SNEGSKA (reference sequence). This CDR3 is 16 amino acids long. The study's findings and limits: Convalescent patients showed a median around 85% of reactive clones that were seen only post-vaccination.

The study sequenced cultured CD4+ T cell DNA using the Oncomine TCR Beta short-read assay. TCRdb called the PCR reads again in MiXCR, with one record for every CDR3 protein. The data show around 15,000 distinct CDR3 sequences, with 52% seen just once and 6.5% to 8% held by the top ten. This TCR was recovered from a human donor who had recovered from COVID-19. Input material: CD4+ T cells from blood, cultured in vitro. This chain uses TRBV20-1 with TRBJ1-1; D might be TRBD1 (5 bases). CDR3 amino acids: CSTEWRGGRKDTEAFF. For the CDR3, the DNA is TGCAGCACCGAGTGGCGGGGGGGAAGGAAAGACACTGAAGCTTTCTTT.